This entry lists 26 T cell receptor delta chains sequenced from one sample in a study of gamma-delta T cells after stem cell transplantation. TCRdb re-called the RT-PCR reads through CATT. This repertoire shows 1,500 to 2,000 delta-chain clones, roughly 5.6% found once; its top ten account for approximately 52%. Sequences were obtained from gamma-delta T cells. These receptors all stem from a human donor. It is not recorded whose cells these are; they may come from a transplant donor.

This clone was found a few times. This CDR3 reads CACDPLVVSADKLIF. Here the CDR3 DNA reads TGTGCCTGTGACCCCCTGGTCGTTTCCGCCGATAAACTCATCTTT. The gene calls are TRDV2 and TRDJ1; D unresolved. CDR3 length: 15 residues. Germline V CDR1 and CDR2: GEAIGNYY, EKD. V was pared by 3 bases and J by 3 bases, with 16 bases between.

Points on this clone: A far larger clone is one base from this, pointing to a likely read error. The sample contains more than one DNA sequence encoding this CDR3. This chain connects TRDV2 to TRDJ1, with 10 bases lining up with TRDD3. CDR1 GEAIGNYY and CDR2 EKD come from the germline V gene. CDR3 size: 17 residues. This CDR3 reads CACDTLLGDQYTDKLIF. CDR3 coding DNA: TGTGCCTGTGACACCTTACTGGGGGATCAGTACACTGATAAACTCATCTTT.

Worth noting for this clone: This DNA's translation and the protein TCRdb lists, from a much larger clone, do not match at residue 14, likely due to a read error; the protein shown is translated from the DNA. The chain has TRDV2 and TRDJ3; tentatively, D is TRDD3 (5 bases). Germline CDR1 and CDR2: GEAIGNYY and EKD. This CDR3 region has 18 residues. The chain's CDR3 is CACDSISFSSWDTLQMFF. The CDR3 nucleotides are TGTGCCTGTGACTCCATCTCATTTAGCTCCTGGGACACCCTACAGATGTTTTTC.

This clone is termed large (0.1 to 1%). The same CDR3 can be traced to other DNA sequences in this sample. The J gene is TRDJ1, the V gene TRDV2; 7 bases match TRDD3. This CDR3 region has 21 residues. Trimming removed 3 bases from V and 0 bases from J; junction bases left unmatched: 24. The germline gives CDR1 GEAIGNYY, CDR2 EKD. The CDR3 here is CACDAISGGVLGFSYTDKLIF. DNA of the CDR3: TGTGCCTGTGACGCCATCTCTGGCGGTGTACTGGGGTTTTCGTACACCGATAAACTCATCTTT.

In regard to this clone: A single base separates this from a much larger clone, so it may be a read error. Distinct nucleotide sequences in the sample also encode this CDR3. The rearrangement links TRDV2 to TRDJ1; D might be TRDD3 (5 bases). CDR3 length equals 22 residues. Between the trimmed V and J ends, which lost 3 bases and 0 bases, there was a span of 34 bases. Germline V gene sequence: CDR1 GEAIGNYY, CDR2 EKD. The CDR3: CACDPVRSTPGRTPEDTDKLIF. The CDR3 nucleotides read TGTGCCTGTGACCCCGTTCGCTCCACCCCGGGGAGAACTCCCGAGGACACCGATAAACTCATCTTT.

In its sample, this clone was seen a few times. Since a far larger clone is one base different, this is likely a read error. For the V gene the call is TRDV2; the J gene has no call; TRDD3 was called by the table and not checked on the DNA. The V gene's germline CDR1 is GEAIGNYY and CDR2 EKD. The CDR3 length is 16 residues. DNA of the CDR3: TGTGCCTGTGACACAGTTGGGGGGGACACGCGGTTACAGCTCATCTTT. Translation: CACDTVGGDTRLQLIF.

With respect to this clone: A read error is likely here: a far larger clone is one base away. Different DNA sequences within this sample yield the same CDR3. This chain connects TRDV2 to TRDJ1; 12 nucleotides agree with TRDD3. Germline CDR1 is GEAIGNYY and CDR2 is EKD. This CDR3 contains 17 residues. This chain's CDR3 is CACDTLRTGGYTDKLIF. CDR3 sequence (DNA): TGTGCCTGTGACACCCTACGGACTGGGGGATACACTGATAAACTCATCTTT.

A few counts support this clone. This DNA translates differently at residue 13 from the TCRdb protein, which is that of a much larger clone; a read error is likely, and the protein shown is the DNA's own translation. The rearrangement uses TRDV2 and TRDJ1; no clear D. The germline gives CDR1 GEAIGNYY, CDR2 EKD. This CDR3 has 19 residues. The germline V and J ends were trimmed by 3 bases and 2 bases, with 27 bases remaining between them. DNA for the CDR3: TGTGCCTGTGACTCGTTTGGTCCCTCGACGGGGTTAGGGACCGATAAACTCATCTTT. This encodes CACDSFGPSTGLGTDKLIF.

This clone is termed large. This same CDR3 is encoded by further DNA sequences in the sample. CDR3 nucleotide sequence: TGTGCCTGTGACACCCTACTGGGGGATACGCCCATAGACACCGATAAACTCATCTTT. Its protein is CACDTLLGDTPIDTDKLIF. V is TRDV2 and J is TRDJ1; 13 bases match TRDD3. CDR3 length: 19 residues. Looked up from germline, CDR1 is GEAIGNYY and CDR2 is EKD. V lost 0 bases and J lost 0; bases outside the gene matches: 9.

Turning to this clone: TCRdb's listed protein matches a much larger clone and diverges from this DNA's translation at residue 4, likely through a read error; the protein shown comes from the DNA. V usage is TRDV2 and J usage is TRDJ3, with 8 bases matching TRDD3. CDR1 GEAIGNYY and CDR2 EKD come from the germline V gene. The CDR3 length is 18 residues. This CDR3 reads CACGTVLGASWDTRQMFF. CDR3 DNA sequence: TGTGCCTGTGGCACCGTACTGGGGGCTTCCTGGGACACCCGACAGATGTTTTTC.

The sample holds a few counts of this clone. TCRdb's protein for this DNA is that of a much larger clone and differs from the translation at residue 14, likely a read error; the protein shown is the DNA translation. DNA of the CDR3: TGTGCCTGTGACAGACTGGGGGACCGAAGGGACACCGATAACCTCATCTTT. Translating it yields CACDRLGDRRDTDNLIF. J is TRDJ1 and V is TRDV2, with TRDD3 matching 9 bases. The CDR3 has 17 amino acids. Germline V gene data show CDR1 as GEAIGNYY and CDR2 as EKD.

To note about this clone: The germline gene is not matched at one end of the junction; a read error may be the cause. V and J are TRDV2 and TRDJ1; 10 bases map to TRDD3. The length of the CDR3 is 17 residues. Germline CDR1 is GEAIGNYY and CDR2 is EKD. Here the CDR3 reads CASDALLGDRPTDKLIF. The CDR3, as DNA: TGTGCCAGTGATGCCCTTCTGGGGGATAGACCCACCGATAAACTCATCTTT.

A few counts support this clone. A single base is all that separates this from a far larger clone, so a read error is likely. Other DNA sequences in this sample translate to the same CDR3. V and J are TRDV2 and TRDJ1, with TRDD3 identical over 11 bases. The germline V gene has CDR1 GEAIGNYY and CDR2 EKD. The CDR3 has 20 residues. Trimming removed 0 bases from V and 1 base from J; junction bases left unmatched: 15. Here the CDR3 reads CACDTLTGGYLQEGTDKLIF. The CDR3 DNA reads as TGTGCCTGTGACACCCTTACTGGGGGATATCTCCAGGAGGGCACCGATAAACTCATCTTT.

Remarks on this clone: One end of the junction does not line up with germline, which may come from a read error. The rearrangement uses TRDV2 and TRDJ3; maybe TRDD3 (5 bases). Germline V lookup: CDR1 GEAIGNYY, CDR2 EKD. This CDR3 is built from 16 residues. The CDR3: CACDILDPGDTRQIFF. The CDR3 DNA reads TGTGCCTGTGACATACTGGACCCCGGGGACACCCGCCAGATTTTTTTC.

As for this clone: TCRdb shows a much larger clone's protein in place of this DNA's translation, and the two differ at residue 15, likely through a read error; the protein shown is translated from the DNA. This sequence joins TRDV2 and TRDJ1, with TRDD3 identical over 8 bases. Germline V CDR1 and CDR2: GEAIGNYY, EKD. This CDR3 comprises 17 residues. For the CDR3, the DNA is TGTGCCTGTGACCCCCTTGGTGGGGGATCATACACCGATAAACCCATCTTT. Translation gives CACDPLGGGSYTDKPIF.

This clone appeared a few times. TCRdb attributes to this sequence the protein of a much larger clone, which differs from the DNA translation at residue 11; a read error is likely, and the protein displayed is translated from the DNA. CDR3 DNA: TGTGCCTGTGACCCCCTTGGTGGGGGATCATGCACCGATAAACTCATCTTT. This translates into CACDPLGGGSCTDKLIF. The chain uses TRDV2 and TRDJ1; 8 positions agree with TRDD3. CDR1 and CDR2 from the germline V gene are GEAIGNYY and EKD. The CDR3 consists of 17 residues. J gave up 1 base and V 3 bases, and 12 bases lay outside the gene matches.

This clone was seen a few times. A read error likely explains why the TCRdb protein, taken from a much larger clone, differs from this DNA's translation at residue 6; the protein shown is translated from the DNA. The V gene is TRDV2, the J gene TRDJ1, with 7 bases fitting TRDD3. The J gene, absent from TCRdb, was called here by matching the DNA to germline. Per germline, CDR1 GEAIGNYY and CDR2 EKD. There are 17 residues in the CDR3. J was trimmed by 0 bases and V by 1 base; bases with no gene match: 10. The CDR3: CACDTRGTGGYTDKLIF. The CDR3 DNA reads TGTGCCTGTGACACTCGCGGAACGGGGGGATACACCGATAAACTCATCTTT.

Points on this clone: The amino acid sequence in TCRdb belongs to a much larger clone and departs from this DNA's translation at residue 10, likely a sequencing read error; the sequence shown is translated from the DNA. The J gene is TRDJ1, the V gene TRDV2, with D possibly matching TRDD3 (5 bases). Germline assignment: CDR1 GEAIGNYY and CDR2 EKD. There are 20 residues in the CDR3. V lost 0 bases to trimming and J lost 0 bases, with 25 bases between them. The CDR3 bases are TGTGCCTGTGACACCGTTTCGGTGGGGAATACGCAAATTTACACCGATAAACTCATCTTT. This gives the protein CACDTVSVGNTQIYTDKLIF.

This clone is judged medium-sized (0.01 to 0.1%). This likely stems from a read error, as it lies one base from a far larger clone. This chain uses TRDV2 with TRDJ1, with 8 bases fitting TRDD3. Germline-derived CDR1 and CDR2 are GEAIGNYY and EKD. The CDR3 is made up of 19 amino acids. The CDR3 bases are TGTGCCTGTGTCACCGTTTCCTTGGGGGATCGATTACCCACCGATAAACTCATCTTT. This sequence encodes CACVTVSLGDRLPTDKLIF.

Remarks on this clone: The amino acid sequence in TCRdb belongs to a much larger clone and departs from this DNA's translation at residue 12, likely a sequencing read error; the sequence shown is translated from the DNA. V usage is TRDV2 and J usage is TRDJ1; possible D gene TRDD3, 5 bases. Germline-derived CDR1 and CDR2 are GEAIGNYY and EKD. This CDR3 contains 16 residues. CDR3 nucleotide sequence: TGTGCCTGTGACCCCTTGGGGACCCCGTACACCGAAAAACTCATCTTT. It codes for CACDPLGTPYTEKLIF.

The genes are TRDV2 and TRDJ1, with 10 bases aligning to TRDD3. Trimming at V came to 1 base and at J to 3 bases, leaving 7 bases not matched to a gene. The CDR3 contains 16 residues. Germline assignment: CDR1 GEAIGNYY and CDR2 EKD. CDR3: CACDTVGGYAPDKLIF. The DNA for the CDR3 is TGTGCCTGTGACACTGTCGGGGGATACGCTCCCGATAAACTCATCTTT.

Regarding this clone: The protein in TCRdb stems from a much larger clone and differs at residue 10 from this DNA's translation, likely a read error; here the protein is translated from the DNA. The chain is built from TRDV2 and TRDJ1; a weak D match, TRDD3 (6 bases). The germline V gene encodes CDR1 GEAIGNYY and CDR2 EKD. The CDR3 is 18 residues long. The V end lost 0 bases, the J end lost 1 base, and 20 bases lay between the germline ends. CDR3 coding DNA: TGTGCCTGTGACACCGTCGCTACGTTGGTGGATACCACCGATAAACTCATCTTT. Its protein product is CACDTVATLVDTTDKLIF.

This clone was counted only a few times. A far bigger clonotype differs at one base, so this is likely a read error. This chain joins TRDV2 and TRDJ1, with 7 bases that match TRDD3. As TCRdb names no J gene, one was assigned here on the basis of a DNA match to germline. There are 14 residues in the CDR3. Germline CDR1 is GEAIGNYY and CDR2 is EKD. J gave up 3 bases and V 2 bases, and 5 bases lay outside the gene matches. The CDR3 sequence: CACDKVGEADKLIF. The CDR3 nucleotides are TGTGCCTGTGACAAGGTGGGGGAGGCCGATAAACTCATCTTT.

Details on this clone: The protein that TCRdb holds for this DNA derives from a much larger clone and differs from the translated DNA at residue 8, which likely indicates a read error; the protein shown here is translated from the DNA. The chain employs TRDV2 and TRDJ3; the D is unclear. CDR3 length: 20 residues. Germline CDR1 and CDR2: GEAIGNYY and EKD. V gave up 3 bases and J gave up 1 base, with 21 bases separating them. The CDR3 region has the DNA TGTGCCTGTGACTCGGTACTGAGTATCCCTCGATCCTGGGACACCCGACAGATGTTTTTC. Amino acids: CACDSVLSIPRSWDTRQMFF.

This clone was seen only a few times. TCRdb records a much larger clone's protein for this DNA, with a difference at residue 3 that likely arises from a read error; the protein given is the translation of the DNA. V usage is TRDV2 and J usage is TRDJ1, with 8 bases that match TRDD3. CDR1 is GEAIGNYY, CDR2 EKD, per germline. This CDR3 spans 20 amino acids. The CDR3: CAYDTVHTGYVGSVDDKLIF. Here the CDR3 DNA reads TGTGCCTATGACACCGTACATACGGGATACGTCGGCTCGGTTGACGATAAACTCATCTTT.

Note on this clone: The protein in TCRdb stems from a much larger clone and differs at residue 8 from this DNA's translation, likely a read error; here the protein is translated from the DNA. The chain links TRDV2 to TRDJ1, with D perhaps matching TRDD3 (5 bases). The CDR3 covers 18 residues. Germline V gene lookup returns CDR1 GEAIGNYY and CDR2 EKD. Deletions cut 4 bases from V and 5 bases from J, with 28 bases between. The CDR3 DNA reads as TGTGCCTGTGAGCCTATGACCGATACAGGGATCAGCACAGATAAACTCATCTTT. Translated, it gives CACEPMTDTGISTDKLIF.